This T cell receptor beta chain is from a study of CD8 T cell repertoires and HIV-1 epitope variants. Across the study: T cells were stimulated with Twenty-five Gag and Nef peptides separately. Autologous T cell-negative cells served as antigen-presenting cells in equal numbers. Study outcomes and limitations: The assay identified only TCR beta chains of antigen-proliferating T cells. Roughly nine antigen-specific TCR beta clonotypes were found; six seemed cross-reactive to variants.

Germline lookup yields CDR1 LNHDA and CDR2 SQIVND (reference sequence). V lost 6 bases, J lost 1 base, and 7 bases lay in between. The CDR3 is 13 amino acids. The count of this clone is one. Its cognate antigen is unknown. Only in-frame clones appear in the TCRdb table, and some are missing; sequencing was by immunoSEQ multiplex PCR. The sample carries approximately 4,900 clones, around three fifths recorded once. Sequencing input: cultured CD8+ T cells derived from PBMCs. The clonotype comes from a male donor with HIV. The chain recombines TRBV19 with TRBJ2-1; D perhaps matches TRBD2 (6 bases). DNA for the CDR3: TGTGCCAGTAGGCGGGGTTCCTACAATGAGCAGTTCTTC. Amino acids: CASRRGSYNEQFF. Looking up the rest from reference TRBV19 and TRBJ2-1 gives the full variable domain: DGGITQSPKYLFRKEGQNVTLSCEQNLNHDAMYWYRQDPGQGLRLIYYSQIVNDFQKGDIAEGYSVSREKKESFPLTVTSAQKNPTAFYLCASRRGSYNEQFFGPGTRLTVL.